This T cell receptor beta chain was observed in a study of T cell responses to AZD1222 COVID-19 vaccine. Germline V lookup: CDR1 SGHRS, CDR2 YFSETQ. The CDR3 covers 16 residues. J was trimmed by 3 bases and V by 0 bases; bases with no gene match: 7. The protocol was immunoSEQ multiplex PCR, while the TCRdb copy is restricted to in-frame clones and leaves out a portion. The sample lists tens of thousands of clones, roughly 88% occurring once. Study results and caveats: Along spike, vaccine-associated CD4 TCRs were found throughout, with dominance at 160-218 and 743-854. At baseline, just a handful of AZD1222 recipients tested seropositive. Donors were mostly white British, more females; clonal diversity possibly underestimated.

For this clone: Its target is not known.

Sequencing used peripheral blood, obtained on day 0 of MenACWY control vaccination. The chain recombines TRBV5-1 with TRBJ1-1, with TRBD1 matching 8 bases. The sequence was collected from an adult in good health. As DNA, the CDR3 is TGCGCCAGCAGCTTGGGGCCCTCGACAGGGGACACTGAAGCTTTCTTT. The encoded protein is CASSLGPSTGDTEAFF.